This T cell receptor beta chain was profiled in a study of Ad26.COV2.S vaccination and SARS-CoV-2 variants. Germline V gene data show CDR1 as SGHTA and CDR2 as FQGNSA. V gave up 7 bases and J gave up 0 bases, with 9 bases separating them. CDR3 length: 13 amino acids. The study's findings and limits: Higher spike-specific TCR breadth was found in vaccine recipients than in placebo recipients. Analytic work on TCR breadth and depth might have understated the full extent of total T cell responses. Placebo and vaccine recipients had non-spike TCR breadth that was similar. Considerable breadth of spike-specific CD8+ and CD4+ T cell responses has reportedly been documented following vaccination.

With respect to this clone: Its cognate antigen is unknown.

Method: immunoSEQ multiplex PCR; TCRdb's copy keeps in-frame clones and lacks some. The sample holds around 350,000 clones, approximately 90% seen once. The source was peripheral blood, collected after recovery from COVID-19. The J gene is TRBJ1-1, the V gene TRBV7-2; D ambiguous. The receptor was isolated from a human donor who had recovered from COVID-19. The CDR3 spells CASKLIMNTEAFF. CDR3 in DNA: TGTGCCAGCAAACTTATCATGAACACTGAAGCTTTCTTT.